The 10 T cell receptor beta chains presented below share a single source sample, sequenced in a study of T cell changes during pregnancy in multiple sclerosis. Measured with immunoSEQ multiplex PCR; TCRdb has only the in-frame clones, and not every one. In the table there are about 49,000 clones, roughly 94% of which are singletons. The sample here was CD8+ T cells from peripheral blood mononuclear cells, taken before pregnancy. The receptor source for this set is a female donor with multiple sclerosis, enrolled in a pregnancy study.

The gene calls are TRBV6-7 and TRBJ2-5; no definite D call. TRBV6-7 is reported as an ORF; its role is uncertain. The germline V and J ends were trimmed by 7 bases and 2 bases, with 8 bases remaining between them. CDR3 length equals 12 residues. CDR3 nucleotides: TGTGCCAGCATTAATGTTCAAGAGACCCAGTACTTC. Protein sequence: CASINVQETQYF.

The chain joins TRBV6-1 to TRBJ1-1; no definite D call. The V gene lost 2 bases and the J gene lost 4 bases, with 2 bases spanning the gap. Per the germline V gene, CDR1 is MNHNS and CDR2 is SASEGT. The CDR3 totals 11 residues. Here the CDR3 reads CASSELTEAFF. CDR3 in DNA: TGTGCCAGCAGTGAACTCACTGAAGCTTTCTTT.

The DNA for the CDR3 is TGTGCCAGCAGCGCGGGACAGAGATACCAAGAGACCCAGTACTTC. This codes for CASSAGQRYQETQYF. The rearrangement uses TRBV9 and TRBJ2-5; 7 bases line up with TRBD1. The CDR3 contains 15 residues. V lost 3 bases, J lost 0 bases, and 5 bases stayed unmatched. Germline assignment: CDR1 SGDLS and CDR2 YYNGEE.

V is TRBV5-4 and J is TRBJ1-2; 7 bases align to TRBD1. The CDR3 is 14 amino acids. Trimming took 10 bases from V and 0 from J; bases not matched to a gene: 9. CDR1 is SGHNT and CDR2 is YYREEE in the germline V gene (reference sequence). The CDR3 nucleotides read TGTGCCTCGACACAGGGGAAAGCTAACTATGGCTACACCTTC. This encodes CASTQGKANYGYTF. The full variable domain, with the rest looked up from reference TRBV5-4 and TRBJ1-2, is ETGVTQSPTHLIKTRGQQVTLRCSSQSGHNTVSWYQQALGQGPQFIFQYYREEENGRGNFPPRFSGLQFPNYSSELNVNALELDDSALYLCASTQGKANYGYTFGSGTRLTVV.

V is TRBV9 and J is TRBJ1-1; tentatively, D is TRBD1 (5 bases). The CDR3 is made up of 16 amino acids. Per germline, CDR1 SGDLS and CDR2 YYNGEE. V was trimmed by 4 bases and J by 4 bases, leaving 20 bases between them. This CDR3 reads CASSPPSSDKGTEAFF. DNA of the CDR3: TGTGCCAGCAGCCCCCCGAGCTCGGACAAGGGCACTGAAGCTTTCTTT.

The chain couples TRBV27 to TRBJ2-5; TRBD1 might be the D (5 bases). The CDR3 is 14 amino acids. Germline V gene sequence: CDR1 MNHEY, CDR2 SMNVEV (reference sequence). V gave up 0 bases and J gave up 2 bases, with 7 bases separating them. CDR3 protein: CASSLSRQQETQYF. The CDR3 region has the DNA TGTGCCAGCAGTTTATCGAGACAGCAAGAGACCCAGTACTTC.

The chain has TRBV28 and TRBJ2-1; possibly TRBD2 for D (6 bases). The V end lost 11 bases, the J end lost 2 bases, and 16 bases lay between the germline ends. The CDR3 has 14 residues. Germline V gene data show CDR1 as MDHEN and CDR2 as SYDVKM. The CDR3 spells CAFARDGPYNEQFF. The CDR3 bases are TGTGCCTTTGCGCGGGACGGACCCTACAATGAGCAGTTCTTC.

The chain is built from TRBV29-1 and TRBJ1-2; D is unclear. The CDR3 runs to 17 residues. With 1 base removed from V and 7 bases from J, the gap between germline ends came to 25 bases. The germline gives CDR1 SQVTM, CDR2 ANQGSEA. For the CDR3, the DNA is TGCAGCGTTGAAGTCGATGCGGGAGGGATGGACGGAGGTGGCTACACCTTC. It encodes CSVEVDAGGMDGGGYTF.

The V call is TRBV5-1, the J call TRBJ2-7; D call uncertain. V lost 0 bases and J lost 5, with 12 bases in between. This CDR3 has 14 amino acids. Germline V gene sequence: CDR1 SGHRS, CDR2 YFSETQ. The CDR3 protein is CASSLVGKEHEQYF. The CDR3 bases are TGCGCCAGCAGCTTGGTGGGCAAGGAACACGAGCAGTACTTC.

This sequence joins TRBV6-5 and TRBJ1-1; possibly TRBD1 for D (5 bases). The V end was cut by 10 bases, the J end by 7 bases, with 16 bases between. CDR3 size: 12 residues. Germline V gives CDR1 MNHEY, CDR2 SVGAGI. This chain's CDR3 is CATWTTGGEAFF. In nucleotides, the CDR3 is TGTGCCACATGGACTACGGGGGGTGAAGCTTTCTTT.